This entry describes one T cell receptor (beta chain). No antigen is known for it. This entry comes from a study of cytomegalovirus exposure and HLA in healthy donors. Overall study findings and caveats: As immune exposure information, only CMV serostatus was available. Upon later analysis, TCR association rates were observed to vary by HLA locus, being highest for DRB1 and lowest for HLA-C.

The CDR3 length is 16 residues. V lost 1 base, J lost 8 bases, and 20 bases lay in between. Germline V lookup: CDR1 GTSNPN, CDR2 SVGIG (reference sequence). A multiplex PCR was run with 60 Vbeta primers and 13 Jbeta primers. Assay: immunoSEQ multiplex PCR; the TCRdb copy retains only in-frame clones and omits some. The sample holds roughly 120,000 clones, roughly 70% seen once. The sequenced sample was PBMCs. The sequence derives from a woman in her fifties or sixties in good health and CMV-seropositive. This chain joins TRBV30 and TRBJ1-4; no clear D. The CDR3 DNA sequence: TGTGCCTGGAGTGCCGACTACAGCGTATCTGGAGAAAAACTGTTTTTT. The encoded protein is CAWSADYSVSGEKLFF.